The 8 T cell receptor beta chains reported below all come from one sample, sequenced in a study of T cell changes during pregnancy in multiple sclerosis. The repertoire was sequenced with immunoSEQ multiplex PCR; TCRdb's copy has only in-frame clones and lacks some. The sample records fewer than 100,000 clones, approximately 94% being singletons. The specimen was peripheral blood, collected after pregnancy. All receptors derive from a female donor in good health, enrolled as a control in a pregnancy study.

The chain is built from TRBV6-6 and TRBJ1-4, with D hard to call. V was pared by 2 bases and J by 8 bases, with 15 bases between. This CDR3 has 15 amino acids. Looked up from germline, CDR1 is MNHNY and CDR2 is SVGAGI (reference sequence). CDR3 sequence (DNA): TGTGCCAGCAGTTACGCAGTCCCGGCGGGAGAAAAACTGTTTTTT. This translates into CASSYAVPAGEKLFF.

The chain joins TRBV29-1 to TRBJ2-1, with 10 positions matching TRBD2. J was trimmed by 3 bases and V by 8 bases; bases with no gene match: 4. The CDR3 loop spans 13 amino acids. Germline assignment: CDR1 SQVTM and CDR2 ANQGSEA. The CDR3 sequence is CSMGLALYNEQFF. The CDR3 nucleotides are TGCAGCATGGGACTAGCGCTCTACAATGAGCAGTTCTTC.

This chain joins TRBV6-6 and TRBJ2-5; unclear D gene. Germline-derived CDR1 and CDR2 are MNHNY and SVGAGI (reference sequence). Trimming pared 6 bases from V and 2 bases from J, leaving 4 bases between. The CDR3 covers 11 residues. CDR3 in amino acids: CASSFQETQYF. The CDR3 DNA reads TGTGCCAGCAGCTTTCAAGAGACCCAGTACTTC.

The rearrangement links TRBV27 to TRBJ1-1; 10 positions match TRBD1. Unmatched junction bases numbered 11, after V lost 0 bases and J lost 1 base. Germline V gene data show CDR1 as MNHEY and CDR2 as SMNVEV (reference sequence). CDR3 length equals 19 residues. The CDR3 sequence is CASSLSVPGQGLWNTEAFF. In DNA form, the CDR3 reads TGTGCCAGCAGTTTATCAGTACCGGGACAGGGGTTGTGGAACACTGAAGCTTTCTTT.

The chain employs TRBV19 and TRBJ2-7; D remains unclear. With 3 bases removed from V and 7 bases from J, the gap between germline ends came to 10 bases. Germline CDR1 LNHDA, CDR2 SQIVND (reference sequence). This CDR3 contains 12 residues. The CDR3 nucleotides read TGTGCCAGTAGTATGCGGAACGGGGAGCAGTACTTC. Translation: CASSMRNGEQYF.

This chain connects TRBV29-1 to TRBJ1-2; D is perhaps TRBD1 (5 bases). This CDR3 is built from 11 residues. V dropped 7 bases and J dropped 4 bases, with 10 bases sitting between them. Germline-derived CDR1 and CDR2 are SQVTM and ANQGSEA. The CDR3 region has the DNA TGCAGCGCTGACAGTTTCTATGGCTACACCTTC. It is translated as CSADSFYGYTF.

The rearrangement joins TRBV6-5 to TRBJ1-3, with 7 positions matching TRBD1. CDR1 and CDR2 from the germline V gene are MNHEY and SVGAGI. V trimming: 8 bases; J trimming: 0 bases; junction bases outside the gene matches: 7. The CDR3 has 15 amino acids. CDR3 loop: CASSDRTSSGNTIYF. The CDR3 DNA reads as TGTGCCAGCTCGGACAGGACGAGCTCTGGAAACACCATATATTTT.

This chain uses TRBV19 with TRBJ2-3; TRBD1 matches 7 bases. The junction had 12 bases not matched to a gene; V was cut back by 3 bases and J by 0 bases. Germline-derived CDR1 and CDR2 are LNHDA and SQIVND (reference sequence). There are 18 residues in the CDR3. The CDR3 region has the DNA TGTGCCAGTAGTATGAGGGGGCCGACAGGGCTGAGCACAGATACGCAGTATTTT. Its protein product is CASSMRGPTGLSTDTQYF. Full variable domain (outside the CDR3, taken from reference TRBV19 and TRBJ2-3): DGGITQSPKYLFRKEGQNVTLSCEQNLNHDAMYWYRQDPGQGLRLIYYSQIVNDFQKGDIAEGYSVSREKKESFPLTVTSAQKNPTAFYLCASSMRGPTGLSTDTQYFGPGTRLTVL.